The 11 T cell receptor beta chains given below trace back to one sample, sequenced in a study of blood T cell repertoires in COVID-19. Sequencing used immunoSEQ multiplex PCR; TCRdb keeps in-frame clones, though not all of them. The sample consists of 150,000 or so clones, more than 75% of them appearing once. The specimen sequenced was peripheral blood. These receptors came from a man aged 80 or over with acute or convalescent COVID-19.

V and J are TRBV27 and TRBJ1-4; tentatively, D is TRBD1 (5 bases). In germline, CDR1 is MNHEY, CDR2 SMNVEV (reference sequence). The CDR3 loop spans 14 amino acids. Trimming removed 6 bases at V and 0 bases at J, with 8 bases between. The CDR3 DNA reads TGTGCCAGCAGACCGACAGCAACTAATGAAAAACTGTTTTTT. It yields the protein CASRPTATNEKLFF.

This chain uses TRBV7-2 with TRBJ2-3; 7 positions match TRBD2. This CDR3 region has 16 residues. J was trimmed by 3 bases and V by 2 bases; bases with no gene match: 8. CDR1 is SGHTA, CDR2 FQGNSA, per germline. In nucleotides, the CDR3 is TGTGCCAGCAGCTTAAGTCGTGGCGGGAGTACAGATACGCAGTATTTT. It encodes CASSLSRGGSTDTQYF.

The chain uses TRBV28 and TRBJ1-1; D may be TRBD1 (5 bases). Germline V gives CDR1 MDHEN, CDR2 SYDVKM. CDR3 length: 14 amino acids. Trimming left V 7 bases short and J 8 bases short, with 20 bases between. The CDR3 loop reads CASINGGRVPEAFF. CDR3 nucleotides: TGTGCCAGCATAAATGGGGGGAGGGTTCCCGAAGCTTTCTTT.

V usage is TRBV10-3 and J usage is TRBJ1-5, with TRBD1 matching over 8 bases. The CDR3 has 14 residues. V lost 3 bases and J lost 7; bases outside the gene matches: 5. Germline assignment: CDR1 ENHRY and CDR2 SYGVKD. CDR3 coding DNA: TGTGCCATCAGTGACATGGCAGGGGGCCAGCCCCAGCATTTT. This encodes CAISDMAGGQPQHF.

The V and J genes are TRBV4-2 and TRBJ1-4, with TRBD1 identical over 9 bases. Per the germline V gene, CDR1 is LGHNA and CDR2 is YNFKEQ. V trimming: 4 bases; J trimming: 4 bases; junction bases outside the gene matches: 4. This CDR3 comprises 15 residues. The CDR3 DNA sequence: TGTGCCAGCAGCCCCCGACAGGGGGATAATGAAAAACTGTTTTTT. Its protein is CASSPRQGDNEKLFF.

This clone was seen a single time. The rearrangement uses TRBV19 and TRBJ1-6; 8 bases are shared with TRBD1. The V segment lost 6 bases and the J segment 6 bases; nucleotides outside the gene matches: 4. The CDR3 has 14 amino acids. CDR1 LNHDA and CDR2 SQIVND come from the germline V gene (reference sequence). The CDR3 protein is CASSSTGVNSPLHF. In DNA, the CDR3 is TGTGCCAGTAGCTCGACAGGGGTTAATTCACCCCTCCACTTT.

The V call is TRBV19, the J call TRBJ2-5; D might be TRBD2 (5 bases). The germline V gene has CDR1 LNHDA and CDR2 SQIVND (reference sequence). V dropped 5 bases and J dropped 7 bases, with 14 bases sitting between them. The CDR3 is 13 amino acids. In nucleotides, the CDR3 is TGTGCCAGTAGTTCCGGTAGTGAGGGGACCCAGTACTTC. Protein sequence: CASSSGSEGTQYF. Supplemented by reference TRBV19 and TRBJ2-5, the full variable domain reads DGGITQSPKYLFRKEGQNVTLSCEQNLNHDAMYWYRQDPGQGLRLIYYSQIVNDFQKGDIAEGYSVSREKKESFPLTVTSAQKNPTAFYLCASSSGSEGTQYFGPGTRLLVL.

As concerns this clone: The sample holds other DNA sequences that translate to the same CDR3. The chain uses TRBV6-5 and TRBJ2-7, with D hard to call. The ends were cut back, 0 bases at V and 0 bases at J, with 6 bases in the middle. The CDR3 consists of 14 residues. CDR1 is MNHEY and CDR2 is SVGAGI in the germline V gene. The CDR3 DNA sequence: TGTGCCAGCAGTTACTCTGAGGACTCCTACGAGCAGTACTTC. This gives the protein CASSYSEDSYEQYF.

This chain uses TRBV6-1 with TRBJ1-3; perhaps TRBD1 as D (5 bases). Trimming pared 5 bases from V and 4 bases from J, leaving 18 bases between. The CDR3 has 16 amino acids. Per germline, CDR1 MNHNS and CDR2 SASEGT. The CDR3 loop reads CASSQGVPGLGNTIYF. CDR3 sequence (DNA): TGTGCCAGCAGTCAAGGGGTCCCAGGGCTAGGAAACACCATATATTTT.

This clone came up once. The chain combines TRBV5-1 with TRBJ1-4; 8 bases align to TRBD1. The CDR3 has 15 residues. V trimming: 4 bases; J trimming: 4 bases; junction bases outside the gene matches: 6. CDR1 SGHRS and CDR2 YFSETQ come from the germline V gene. The CDR3 coding sequence is TGCGCCAGCAGCGGGCGGACAGGGAATAATGAAAAACTGTTTTTT. This translates into CASSGRTGNNEKLFF.

This chain joins TRBV9 and TRBJ1-3, with 8 bases lining up with TRBD1. The CDR3 contains 17 residues. CDR1 is SGDLS, CDR2 YYNGEE, per germline. The J segment lost 0 bases and the V segment lost 4 bases, leaving 9 bases of the junction unmatched. CDR3 sequence (DNA): TGTGCCAGCAGCTTGGGAGGGGACAGGTTCTCTGGAAACACCATATATTTT. The encoded protein is CASSLGGDRFSGNTIYF.